The rows below give T cell receptor beta chains drawn from one sample of a study of blood T cell repertoires in COVID-19. Data came from immunoSEQ multiplex PCR; TCRdb stores just in-frame clones and leaves some out. The data contain roughly 33,000 clones, roughly 85% of them singletons. Sequencing was done on a sample of peripheral blood. These receptors came from a human donor with acute or convalescent COVID-19. The donor label of this sample is uncertain. The CDR3 runs from the conserved cysteine through the conserved F or W. Rows may omit the clone size; those that give it use once, few, many or a size class.

>once|TRBV15|TRBJ1-3
CATSREPSTSSGNTIYF
>.|TRBV19|TRBJ1-2
CASSIDPPSGYTF
>.|TRBV7-2|TRBJ2-1
CASSLRRASGGEGNEQFF
>.|TRBV21-1|TRBJ1-1
CAFWSPWDTEAFF
>.|TRBV30|TRBJ1-2
CAWSNPGPPYGYTF
>.|TRBV6-1|TRBJ1-5
CASSEAGVNQPQHF
>.|TRBV18|TRBJ1-3
CASSQGASSGNTIYF
>.|TRBV19|TRBJ1-5
CASSFQGSNQPQHF
>.|TRBV28|TRBJ1-4
CASRTGATNEKLFF
>.|TRBV5-4|TRBJ2-1
CASSFASNSYNEQFF
>.|TRBV18|TRBJ2-1
CASSGGLGTEQFF
>.|TRBV19|TRBJ1-5
CASSSIVIRGSNQPQHF
>.|TRBV6-2/TRBV6-3|TRBJ1-2
CASSYSITEGNYGYTF
>.|TRBV10-3|TRBJ2-3
CAISEFGRGSSDTQYF
>.|TRBV3-1/TRBV3-2|TRBJ1-2
CASRPSGTGYGYTF
>.|TRBV12-3/TRBV12-4|TRBJ1-1
CASSLGVNTEAFF
>.|TRBV7-8|TRBJ1-5
CASSLEGTGSNQPQHF
>.|TRBV5-1|TRBJ2-5
CASSPLTGGTETQYF
>.|TRBV12-3/TRBV12-4|TRBJ2-5
CASSSGRGETQYF
>once|TRBV5-1|TRBJ1-1
CASSLVGGNTEAFF
>.|TRBV5-4|TRBJ1-2
CASSPGGGDYGYTF
>.|TRBV4-1|TRBJ1-1
CASSPGQGAGNTEAFF